The TCR beta chain under discussion was sequenced for a study of T cell repertoires in cytomegalovirus infection. Study results and limitations: Predominance within the ex vivo response was attributable to HLA-C-restricted CMV-specific TCR beta clonotypes.

From germline, CDR1 is MNHNS and CDR2 SASEGT. The V and J ends lost 2 bases and 10 bases, in that order; junction bases with no gene match: 10. CDR3 length: 15 amino acids. Regarding this clonotype: The antigen remains unidentified.

Each CDR3 protein gets one entry after TCRdb re-called the reads with MiXCR. The sample has about 920,000 distinct CDR3 sequences; roughly 30% are singletons. Sequences were derived from cultured CD8+ T cells from PBMCs, sampled from culture after CMV antigen stimulation. The chain has TRBV6-1 and TRBJ1-4; 7 positions agree with TRBD1. The receptor was isolated from a human donor in good health (CMV status not recorded). Some clones in this sample may be carry-over from other donors' samples. CDR3 amino acids: CASSENEYRGLKLFF. The DNA of the CDR3 is TGTGCCAGCAGTGAAAATGAATACAGGGGTCTAAAACTGTTTTTT.